The clone carrying this T cell receptor beta chain occurred many times. The data derive from a study of T cells in Graves' hyperthyroidism and ophthalmopathy. No progression to ophthalmopathy during 18 months of follow-up defined stable disease. V lost 1 base, J lost 3 bases, and 9 bases lay in between. CDR1 KGHSH and CDR2 LQKENI come from the germline V gene. The CDR3 is 14 residues long. RNA transcripts served as the template for amplifying TCR beta CDR3 regions. First-round RT-PCR with HTBI primers amplified the TCR CDR3 region. Each CDR3 protein is one row after TCRdb ran MiXCR on the multiplex PCR reads. The sample carries 540,000 or so distinct CDR3 sequences, around 14% recorded once.

The chain has TRBV18 and TRBJ1-2; D gene uncertain. The material sequenced was blood. This TCR derives from a woman in her thirties with Graves' hyperthyroidism. The CDR3 region has the DNA TGTGCCAGCTCACCACGTGACGGATACTATGGCTACACCTTC. This translates into CASSPRDGYYGYTF.